This passage covers 14 T cell receptor beta chains from one sample sequenced in a study of T cell clonality in common variable immunodeficiency. Their antigens are not known. Study-level results: Fewer deletions and N-nucleotide insertions were reportedly seen in common variable immunodeficiency TCR beta sequences.

The method was immunoSEQ multiplex PCR; TCRdb's version includes in-frame clones alone and lacks a portion of them. Altogether over 30,000 clones were found in the sample, and no singletons occur. Sequences were obtained from peripheral blood mononuclear cells. The receptors come from a human donor with common variable immunodeficiency.

This clone has a count of ten or more. The CDR3 extends 3 residues past the end of the read, so its final part is completed from the germline J gene. The chain uses TRBV19 and TRBJ2-3; TRBD2 agrees at 8 bases. CDR3 length equals 17 residues. Germline V gene lookup returns CDR1 LNHDA and CDR2 SQIVND (reference sequence). The V gene end was trimmed by 0 bases and the J gene end by 2 bases; junction bases not matched to a gene: 7. The CDR3 sequence: CASSIEGGGLSTDTQYF. Partial CDR3 DNA: TGTGCCAGTAGTATAGAAGGCGGGGGGCTTTCCACAGATACG.

Ten or more counts support this clone. The sequence runs out 3 residues before the end of the CDR3; the remainder is reconstructed from the germline J gene. J is TRBJ1-5 and V is TRBV19; tentative D call: TRBD1 (5 bases). This CDR3 is 15 amino acids long. Trimming removed 7 bases from V and 0 bases from J, with 13 bases in between. Germline V gene data show CDR1 as LNHDA and CDR2 as SQIVND (reference sequence). The CDR3 protein is CASKGLGYSNQPQHF. CDR3 bases read: TGTGCCAGTAAGGGGTTGGGGTATAGCAATCAGCCC.

Worth noting for this clone: The DNA ends 3 residues before the CDR3 does, and the rest of the CDR3 is filled in from the germline J gene. The V and J genes are TRBV19 and TRBJ1-2; D possibly corresponds to TRBD1 (5 bases). Trimming pared 2 bases from V and 2 bases from J, leaving 21 bases between. The length of the CDR3 is 18 residues. CDR1 and CDR2 from the germline V gene are LNHDA and SQIVND (reference sequence). The CDR3 is CASSIRVSTVTNNYGYTF. CDR3 DNA (partial): TGTGCCAGTAGTATAAGAGTTTCGACAGTCACCAACAACTATGGC.

In regard to this clone: The CDR3 end falls 3 residues outside the read, so it is completed with the germline J gene. The chain is built from TRBV5-6 and TRBJ2-5, with TRBD2 matching over 9 bases. The trim removed 0 bases at V and 5 bases at J, leaving 5 bases unmatched. CDR1 and CDR2 (germline): SGHDT, YYEEEE. This CDR3 comprises 15 residues. The covered CDR3 bases are TGTGCCAGCAGCTTGGTGGCTAGCGGGGCGGAGACC. Its protein is CASSLVASGAET. The full-length CDR3 reads as CASSLVASGAETQYF.

This clone was detected many times. The read terminates 3 residues before the CDR3 end, so the remaining end is supplied by the germline J gene. The chain joins TRBV7-4 to TRBJ1-2; D might be TRBD1 (6 bases). Trimming pared 9 bases from V and 2 bases from J, leaving 10 bases between. The V gene's germline CDR1 is SGHVT and CDR2 SQSDAQ. The CDR3 covers 12 residues. This CDR3 is CARGGQNYGYTF. CDR3 DNA, as far as it was read: TGTGCCAGGGGGGGGCAGAACTATGGC.

Remarks on this clone: The observed sequence ends 3 residues before the CDR3 terminus, with the missing tail filled in from the germline J gene. The gene calls are TRBV5-1 and TRBJ2-1; 12 bases map to TRBD2. Looked up from germline, CDR1 is SGHRS and CDR2 is YFSETQ. This CDR3 is built from 20 residues. Trimming cost V 4 bases and J 0 bases; bases outside gene matches: 14. The sequenced CDR3 bases are TGCGCCAGCAGCCCATGGCCCGAACTAGCGGGGGGTAGCTCCTACAATGAG. This translates into CASSPWPELAGGSSYNE. The entire CDR3 sequence reads CASSPWPELAGGSSYNEQFF.

Note on this clone: The sequence runs out 3 residues before the end of the CDR3; the remainder is reconstructed from the germline J gene. V is TRBV30 and J is TRBJ1-2; 7 bases fit TRBD1. Germline CDR1 and CDR2: GTSNPN and SVGIG (reference sequence). The CDR3 contains 12 residues. Trimming removed 8 bases from V and 3 bases from J; junction bases left unmatched: 6. The DNA read from the CDR3 is TGTGCCACCGGACAGGAGGACTATGGC. Translation: CATGQEDYG. The full CDR3 sequence reads CATGQEDYGYTF.

This clone was recorded at least ten times. The read comes to an end 3 residues before the CDR3 does, leaving the germline J gene to fill in the end. The genes are TRBV2 and TRBJ1-2; D remains unclear. This CDR3 region has 13 residues. Germline V gene sequence: CDR1 SNHLY, CDR2 FYNNEI. The CDR3: CASSTMSSSGYTF. CDR3 bases read: TGTGCCAGCAGTACCATGAGTAGTTCCGGC.

As for this clone: The CDR3 end lies 3 residues beyond the end of the read and is filled in from the germline J gene. The genes are TRBV19 and TRBJ1-1, with 7 bases aligning to TRBD1. From germline, CDR1 is LNHDA and CDR2 SQIVND (reference sequence). The CDR3 runs to 14 residues. The trim removed 6 bases at V and 4 bases at J, leaving 8 bases unmatched. The part of the CDR3 DNA that was read is TGTGCCAGTAGCCAGGGGGGCGCCGGCACTGAA. This gives the protein CASSQGGAGTE. The whole CDR3 sequence is CASSQGGAGTEAFF.

This clone was seen many times. The CDR3 reads CASSLSAGAHEAFF. Incomplete CDR3 DNA: TGTGCCAGCAGCCTTAGCGCGGGGGCACATGAA. The J gene is TRBJ1-1, the V gene TRBV7-3, with TRBD1 as a possible D gene (6 bases). From the germline J gene comes the end of the CDR3, since the read stops 3 residues before it. Trimming removed 5 bases from V and 7 bases from J, with 17 bases in between. This CDR3 spans 14 amino acids. CDR1 SGHTA and CDR2 FQGTGA come from the germline V gene.

This clone was picked up many times. The CDR3 goes on 3 residues after the read ends, and that part is filled in from the germline J gene. The chain joins TRBV6-4 to TRBJ2-3; TRBD1 is a possible D gene (5 bases). Per the germline V gene, CDR1 is MRHNA and CDR2 is SNTAGT. V lost 2 bases and J 1 base, leaving 7 bases between the germline ends. This CDR3 is 14 amino acids long. CDR3 sequence: CASSDRGGTDTQYF. The part of the CDR3 DNA that was read is TGTGCCAGCAGTGACAGGGGCGGCACAGATACG.

This clone appeared a few times. The read stops 3 residues short of the end of the CDR3; the missing end is completed from the germline J gene. The genes are TRBV6-9 and TRBJ1-4; TRBD1 agrees at 7 bases. CDR1 and CDR2 from the germline V gene are MNHGY and SVAAGI. This CDR3 has 16 amino acids. The ends lost 5 bases at V and 6 bases at J; junction bases unmatched: 12. The sequenced CDR3 bases are TGTGCCAGCAGTCTCTATGGAGGGACAGAAGATGAAAAA. Its protein is CASSLYGGTEDEK. The whole CDR3 reads CASSLYGGTEDEKLFF.

A note on this clone: The read is 3 residues too short to cover the CDR3 end, so that end is filled in from the germline J gene. The chain joins TRBV2 to TRBJ2-7, with D possibly being TRBD1 (6 bases). The CDR3 covers 13 residues. V was pared by 4 bases and J by 6 bases, with 13 bases between. The germline V gene has CDR1 SNHLY and CDR2 FYNNEI. The covered CDR3 bases are TGTGCCAGCAGTGGCACAGGGCTTCGCGAG. As protein: CASSGTGLRE. The entire CDR3 reads CASSGTGLREQYF.

This clone was detected ten times or more. The CDR3 end lies 3 residues beyond the end of the read and is filled in from the germline J gene. This rearrangement joins TRBV2 to TRBJ2-5, with D uncertain. Per germline, CDR1 SNHLY and CDR2 FYNNEI. The CDR3 consists of 15 residues. The germline V and J ends were trimmed by 1 base and 2 bases, with 11 bases remaining between them. The part of the CDR3 DNA that was read is TGTGCCAGCAGTGAAGAGAGAGTACGGCAAGAGACC. It yields the protein CASSEERVRQET. The complete CDR3 reads CASSEERVRQETQYF.